Shown below are 23 T cell receptor beta chains from a single sample sequenced in a study of lymphopenia after photon versus proton radiotherapy. Assay: immunoSEQ multiplex PCR; the TCRdb copy retains only in-frame clones and omits some. This table has roughly 30,000 clones, 81% appearing once. Here the sequenced sample was peripheral blood, taken from a patient treated with photon-based radiotherapy. The origin of the receptors is a man aged 50-59 years with gastric cancer.

The chain has TRBV27 and TRBJ1-2; TRBD1 aligns across 12 bases. The CDR3 runs 17 residues. J lost 7 bases, V lost 3 bases, and 12 bases had no gene match. Germline loops: CDR1 MNHEY, CDR2 SMNVEV (reference sequence). The CDR3 coding sequence is TGTGCCAGCAGTTTCCGCCGGGGACAGGGGGCCCCCGTTGGCTACACCTTC. Amino acids: CASSFRRGQGAPVGYTF.

This chain links TRBV7-3 with TRBJ2-5, with TRBD2 as a possible D gene (5 bases). This CDR3 spans 15 amino acids. The germline CDR1 and CDR2 sequences are SGHTA and FQGTGA. Trimming removed 3 bases at V and 3 bases at J, with 14 bases between. This CDR3 is CASSFRGGGEETQYF. The CDR3 DNA follows: TGTGCCAGCAGCTTCCGCGGAGGAGGTGAAGAGACCCAGTACTTC.

The rearrangement uses TRBV11-1 and TRBJ1-1; TRBD1 is a possible D gene (6 bases). The germline gives CDR1 SGHAT, CDR2 FQDESV (reference sequence). The CDR3 spans 14 residues. Trimming removed 4 bases at V and 10 bases at J, with 19 bases between. The CDR3 loop reads CASSSRDNRMVAFF. The CDR3 bases are TGTGCCAGCAGCTCCAGGGACAACCGAATGGTAGCTTTCTTT. The entire variable domain, with the rest obtained from reference TRBV11-1 and TRBJ1-1, is as follows: EAEVAQSPRYKITEKSQAVAFWCDPISGHATLYWYRQILGQGPELLVQFQDESVVDDSQLPKDRFSAERLKGVDSTLKIQPAELGDSAMYLCASSSRDNRMVAFFGQGTRLTVV.

The chain joins TRBV19 to TRBJ2-2; D not resolved. With 6 bases removed from V and 0 bases from J, the gap between germline ends came to 14 bases. Germline V gene sequence: CDR1 LNHDA, CDR2 SQIVND (reference sequence). The CDR3 has 16 residues. The CDR3 DNA reads TGTGCCAGTAGATTGGTCGGTCGGACGAACACCGGGGAGCTGTTTTTT. This gives the protein CASRLVGRTNTGELFF.

J is TRBJ2-1 and V is TRBV7-9, with 9 bases that match TRBD1. The germline V gene has CDR1 SEHNR and CDR2 FQNEAQ (reference sequence). V lost 5 bases and J lost 2; bases outside the gene matches: 4. The length of the CDR3 is 15 residues. This CDR3 reads CASSTQGATYNEQFF. The CDR3 DNA reads as TGTGCCAGCAGCACACAGGGGGCTACCTACAATGAGCAGTTCTTC.

This chain uses TRBV7-6 with TRBJ1-1, with 9 bases aligning to TRBD1. V trimming: 5 bases; J trimming: 3 bases; junction bases outside the gene matches: 7. Germline values: CDR1 SGHVS, CDR2 FNYEAQ. The CDR3 contains 15 residues. The CDR3 nucleotides read TGTGCCAGCAGCCTAACGGGACAGGGATACACTGAAGCTTTCTTT. The encoded protein is CASSLTGQGYTEAFF.

The chain carries TRBV11-3 and TRBJ1-3; 8 nucleotides line up with TRBD1. This CDR3 has 15 residues. V lost 4 bases to trimming and J lost 2 bases; unmatched junction nucleotides: 4. The germline CDR1 and CDR2 sequences are SGHNT and YENEEA. CDR3 amino acids: CASSSTGAAGNTIYF. CDR3 DNA sequence: TGTGCCAGCAGCTCGACAGGGGCAGCTGGAAACACCATATATTTT.

V gene TRBV19 combines with J gene TRBJ1-1, with unresolved D. Germline V gives CDR1 LNHDA, CDR2 SQIVND (reference sequence). Deletions cut 3 bases from V and 3 bases from J, with 8 bases between. The CDR3 extends over 13 amino acids. In nucleotides, the CDR3 is TGTGCCAGTAGTATCGGAGGGTACACTGAAGCTTTCTTT. Protein sequence: CASSIGGYTEAFF.

This chain connects TRBV5-8 to TRBJ2-1; D remains unclear. CDR1 is SGHTS and CDR2 is YDEGEE in the germline V gene. Trimming stripped 5 bases from V and 7 bases from J, with 10 bases between. The CDR3 length is 12 residues. CDR3 in amino acids: CASSQRGNEQFF. The DNA for the CDR3 is TGTGCCAGCAGTCAACGCGGAAATGAGCAGTTCTTC.

The chain carries TRBV7-6 and TRBJ1-6, with a weak D call TRBD1 (5 bases). Trimming stripped 3 bases from V and 8 bases from J, with 11 bases between. Germline CDR1 SGHVS, CDR2 FNYEAQ. This CDR3 has 14 residues. The CDR3 loop is CASSLKEGDSPLHF. The CDR3 nucleotides read TGTGCCAGCAGCTTGAAGGAAGGGGATTCACCCCTCCACTTT.

This chain uses TRBV6-1 with TRBJ1-4, with D possibly matching TRBD1 (5 bases). The CDR3 runs 16 residues. The ends were cut back, 2 bases at V and 6 bases at J, with 16 bases in the middle. Germline CDR1 MNHNS, CDR2 SASEGT. Here the CDR3 DNA reads TGTGCCAGCAGTGAATTGGTGGGGCTCCGTTATGAAAAACTGTTTTTT. This sequence encodes CASSELVGLRYEKLFF.

This chain joins TRBV15 and TRBJ2-4, with 11 bases matching TRBD2. The ends lost 0 bases at V and 6 bases at J; junction bases unmatched: 7. Germline V gives CDR1 LNHNV, CDR2 YYDKDF (reference sequence). The CDR3 contains 17 residues. This CDR3 is CATSRDLSGGAGNIQYF. CDR3 in DNA: TGTGCCACCAGCAGAGACCTTAGCGGGGGGGCAGGAAACATTCAGTACTTC.

The chain links TRBV10-1 to TRBJ2-5; D is perhaps TRBD2 (7 bases). The germline V gene encodes CDR1 WNHNN and CDR2 SYGVQD (reference sequence). The CDR3 is 15 residues long. V shed 0 bases and J shed 5 bases, with 13 bases lying between them. Here the CDR3 reads CASSESGGGLETQYF. The CDR3 DNA reads TGCGCCAGCAGTGAGTCTGGGGGGGGCCTGGAGACCCAGTACTTC.

The rearrangement uses TRBV2 and TRBJ2-7, with D perhaps matching TRBD1 or TRBD2 (6 bases each). The V and J ends lost 8 bases and 3 bases respectively, with 11 bases between them. Germline V gene data show CDR1 as SNHLY and CDR2 as FYNNEI. The CDR3 runs to 12 residues. As DNA, the CDR3 is TGTGCCAGCGGCGGGACACACTACGAGCAGTACTTC. This translates into CASGGTHYEQYF. The whole variable domain, filled in from reference TRBV2 and TRBJ2-7, reads EPEVTQTPSHQVTQMGQEVILRCVPISNHLYFYWYRQILGQKVEFLVSFYNNEISEKSEIFDDQFSVERPDGSNFTLKIRSTKLEDSAMYFCASGGTHYEQYFGPGTRLTVT.

The gene calls are TRBV4-2 and TRBJ2-1; D is perhaps TRBD1 (5 bases). The ends were cut back, 4 bases at V and 7 bases at J, with 8 bases in the middle. This CDR3 has 12 amino acids. CDR1 is LGHNA and CDR2 is YNFKEQ in the germline V gene. Here the CDR3 DNA reads TGTGCCAGCAGCCTTGGGGCTAATGAGCAGTTCTTC. Translation gives CASSLGANEQFF.

This chain uses TRBV2 with TRBJ1-1, with 9 bases fitting TRBD1. The CDR3 is 14 amino acids. CDR1 is SNHLY, CDR2 FYNNEI, per germline. After removal of 6 bases from V and 0 bases from J, the junction contained 2 bases not matched to a gene. DNA of the CDR3: TGTGCCAGCAGGCGGACAGGGGTGAACACTGAAGCTTTCTTT. Protein product: CASRRTGVNTEAFF. Full variable domain (outside the CDR3, taken from reference TRBV2 and TRBJ1-1): EPEVTQTPSHQVTQMGQEVILRCVPISNHLYFYWYRQILGQKVEFLVSFYNNEISEKSEIFDDQFSVERPDGSNFTLKIRSTKLEDSAMYFCASRRTGVNTEAFFGQGTRLTVV.

Only a few counts were recorded for this clone. This chain joins TRBV6-5 and TRBJ1-6; tentative D call: TRBD1 (5 bases). V lost 2 bases and J lost 9, with 5 bases in between. Per germline, CDR1 MNHEY and CDR2 SVGAGI. The CDR3 covers 12 residues. CDR3 bases: TGTGCCAGCAGTTACGGGGGTTCACCCCTCCACTTT. Amino acids: CASSYGGSPLHF.

This clone occurred a few times. The chain links TRBV7-9 to TRBJ1-5; perhaps TRBD1 as D (6 bases). V shed 5 bases and J shed 6 bases, with 17 bases lying between them. CDR1 is SEHNR, CDR2 FQNEAQ, per germline (reference sequence). This CDR3 comprises 15 residues. CDR3 protein: CASSPGTRVGQPQHF. The CDR3 region has the DNA TGTGCCAGCAGCCCCGGGACACGCGTGGGTCAGCCCCAGCATTTT.

This rearrangement joins TRBV18 to TRBJ2-4; 8 bases align to TRBD1. The junction had 4 bases not matched to a gene; V was cut back by 2 bases and J by 7 bases. CDR1 and CDR2 from the germline V gene are KGHSH and LQKENI. This CDR3 spans 14 amino acids. CDR3 region: CASSPVTGENIQYF. CDR3 nucleotide sequence: TGTGCCAGCTCACCAGTGACAGGGGAGAACATTCAGTACTTC.

This clone was counted between two and nine times. CDR3 amino acids: CASSLLSGGPLTGELFF. CDR3 nucleotides: TGTGCCAGCAGCTTACTATCCGGGGGCCCACTCACCGGGGAGCTGTTTTTT. The gene calls are TRBV7-9 and TRBJ2-2, with D perhaps assigned TRBD1 or TRBD2 (6 bases each). The CDR3 extends over 17 amino acids. Looked up from germline, CDR1 is SEHNR and CDR2 is FQNEAQ (reference sequence). Trimming cost V 2 bases and J 4 bases, with 17 bases left between them.

The J gene is TRBJ2-6, the V gene TRBV7-3; 8 bases map to TRBD1. The V segment lost 4 bases and the J segment 1 base; nucleotides outside the gene matches: 9. This CDR3 region has 18 residues. The V gene's germline CDR1 is SGHTA and CDR2 FQGTGA. The CDR3 region is CASSSPRTGWSGANVLTF. CDR3 bases: TGTGCCAGCAGCTCCCCTCGGACAGGGTGGTCTGGGGCCAACGTCCTGACTTTC.

This chain connects TRBV19 to TRBJ1-5; TRBD1 matches 9 bases. This CDR3 region has 15 residues. V lost 4 bases to trimming and J lost 2 bases; unmatched junction nucleotides: 3. Germline lookup yields CDR1 LNHDA and CDR2 SQIVND (reference sequence). The CDR3 bases are TGTGCCAGTAGTACGGGACAGGGCGGCAATCAGCCCCAGCATTTT. Translating gives CASSTGQGGNQPQHF.

The gene calls are TRBV7-2 and TRBJ2-1, with a weak D call TRBD1 (5 bases). Germline V gene lookup returns CDR1 SGHTA and CDR2 FQGNSA. The CDR3 sequence is 13 residues long. Trimming shortened V by 4 bases and J by 7 bases, and 11 bases separated the two germline ends. The CDR3 DNA reads TGTGCCAGCAGCTCCACAGGTCTAAATGAGCAGTTCTTC. This gives the protein CASSSTGLNEQFF.